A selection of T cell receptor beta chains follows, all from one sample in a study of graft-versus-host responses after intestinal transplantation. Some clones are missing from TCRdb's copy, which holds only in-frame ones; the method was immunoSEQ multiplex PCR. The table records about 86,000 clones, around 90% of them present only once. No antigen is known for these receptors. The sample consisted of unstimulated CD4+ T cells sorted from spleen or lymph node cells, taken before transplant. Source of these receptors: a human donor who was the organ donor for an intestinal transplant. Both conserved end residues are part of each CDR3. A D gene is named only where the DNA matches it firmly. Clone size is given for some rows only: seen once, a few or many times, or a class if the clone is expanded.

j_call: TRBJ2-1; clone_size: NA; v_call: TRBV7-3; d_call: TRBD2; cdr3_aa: CASSYLAGDNEQFF; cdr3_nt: TGTGCCAGCAGCTACCTAGCGGGAGATAATGAGCAGTTCTTC
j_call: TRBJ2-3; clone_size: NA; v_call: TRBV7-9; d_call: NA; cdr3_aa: CASILSREAADTQYF; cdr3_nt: TGTGCCAGCATTTTGAGCAGGGAGGCGGCAGATACGCAGTATTTT
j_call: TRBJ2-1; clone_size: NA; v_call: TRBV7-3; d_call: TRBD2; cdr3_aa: CASSHTSGFYNEQFF; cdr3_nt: TGTGCCAGCAGCCACACTAGCGGGTTCTACAATGAGCAGTTCTTC
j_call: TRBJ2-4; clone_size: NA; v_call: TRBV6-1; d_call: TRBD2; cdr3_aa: CASRTSGQDIQYF; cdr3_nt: TGTGCCAGCAGGACTAGCGGGCAGGACATTCAGTACTTC
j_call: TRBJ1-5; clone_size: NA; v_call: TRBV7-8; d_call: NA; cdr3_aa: CASSLRQKGQPQHF; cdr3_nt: TGTGCCAGCAGCTTACGACAGAAAGGTCAGCCCCAGCATTTT
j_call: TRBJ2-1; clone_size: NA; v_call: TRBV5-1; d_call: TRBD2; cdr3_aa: CASSLGQGGSNEQFF; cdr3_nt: TGCGCCAGCAGCTTGGGGCAGGGAGGGTCCAATGAGCAGTTCTTC
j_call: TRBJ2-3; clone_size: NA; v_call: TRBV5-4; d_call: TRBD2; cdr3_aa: CASSEDLAGGEGDTQYF; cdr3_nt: TGTGCCAGCAGCGAGGATCTAGCGGGGGGCGAAGGGGATACGCAGTATTTT
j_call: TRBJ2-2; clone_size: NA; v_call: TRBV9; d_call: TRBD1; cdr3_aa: CASSGTVTGELFF; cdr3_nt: TGTGCCAGCAGTGGGACAGTCACCGGGGAGCTGTTTTTT
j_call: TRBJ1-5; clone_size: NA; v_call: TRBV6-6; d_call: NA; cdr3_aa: CASSYSTGFFQPQHF; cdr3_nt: TGTGCCAGCAGTTACTCGACGGGGTTTTTTCAGCCCCAGCATTTT
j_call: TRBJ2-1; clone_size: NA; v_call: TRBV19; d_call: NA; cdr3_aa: CASSIAGAGHNEQFF; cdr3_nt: TGTGCCAGTAGTATAGCCGGAGCGGGCCACAATGAGCAGTTCTTC
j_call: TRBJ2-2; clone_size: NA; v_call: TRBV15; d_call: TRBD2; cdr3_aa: CATSRPGLAGAGELFF; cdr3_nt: TGTGCCACCAGCAGACCGGGACTAGCGGGAGCCGGGGAGCTGTTTTTT
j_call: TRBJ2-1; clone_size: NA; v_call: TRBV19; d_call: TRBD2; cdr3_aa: CASRLAGLGTNEQFF; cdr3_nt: TGTGCCAGTAGACTAGCGGGACTGGGGACCAATGAGCAGTTCTTC
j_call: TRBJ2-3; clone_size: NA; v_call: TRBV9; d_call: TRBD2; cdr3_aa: CASSANLLAGVADTQYF; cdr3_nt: TGTGCCAGCAGCGCAAACCTACTAGCGGGAGTGGCAGATACGCAGTATTTT
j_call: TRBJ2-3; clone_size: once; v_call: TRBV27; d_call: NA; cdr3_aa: CASRKRRGSYTDTQYF; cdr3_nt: TGTGCCAGCCGAAAACGCCGGGGTAGCTACACAGATACGCAGTATTTT
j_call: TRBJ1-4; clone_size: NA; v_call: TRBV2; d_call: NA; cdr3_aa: CAWGPNEKLFF; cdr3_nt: TGTGCCTGGGGCCCAAATGAAAAACTGTTTTTT
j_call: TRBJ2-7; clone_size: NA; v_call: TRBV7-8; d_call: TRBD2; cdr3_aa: CASSPDRGILAGTYEQYF; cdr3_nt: TGTGCCAGCAGCCCTGACAGGGGAATACTAGCGGGAACCTACGAGCAGTACTTC
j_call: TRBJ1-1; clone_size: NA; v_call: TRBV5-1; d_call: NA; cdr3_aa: CASSPTSGGNTEAFF; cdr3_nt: TGCGCCAGCAGCCCCACTTCCGGAGGGAACACTGAAGCTTTCTTT
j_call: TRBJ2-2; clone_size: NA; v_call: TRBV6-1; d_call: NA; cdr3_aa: CASSGLAVQNTGELFF; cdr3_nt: TGTGCCAGCAGTGGGCTCGCGGTCCAGAACACCGGGGAGCTGTTTTTT
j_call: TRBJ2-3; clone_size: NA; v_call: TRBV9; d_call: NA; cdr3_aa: CASSLRTDTQYF; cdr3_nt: TGTGCCAGCAGCCTCCGGACAGATACGCAGTATTTT
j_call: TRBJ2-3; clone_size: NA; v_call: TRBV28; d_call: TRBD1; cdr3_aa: CASSSAGTATDTQYF; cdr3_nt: TGTGCCAGCAGTTCCGCCGGGACAGCCACAGATACGCAGTATTTT
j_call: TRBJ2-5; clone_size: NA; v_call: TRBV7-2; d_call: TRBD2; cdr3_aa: CASSFKSGGQETQYF; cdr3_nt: TGTGCCAGCAGCTTTAAGAGCGGGGGACAAGAGACCCAGTACTTC
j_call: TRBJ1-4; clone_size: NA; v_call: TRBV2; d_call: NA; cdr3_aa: CASGAGGGGSGEKLFF; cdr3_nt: TGTGCCAGCGGAGCCGGGGGAGGAGGGTCGGGTGAAAAACTGTTTTTT
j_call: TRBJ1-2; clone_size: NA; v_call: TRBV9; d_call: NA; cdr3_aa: CASSDRIYGYTF; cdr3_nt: TGTGCCAGCAGCGACAGGATCTATGGCTACACCTTC
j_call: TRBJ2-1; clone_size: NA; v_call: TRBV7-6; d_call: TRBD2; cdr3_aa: CASSPTGGGAGEQFF; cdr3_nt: TGTGCCAGCAGCCCCACCGGCGGGGGGGCCGGGGAGCAGTTCTTC
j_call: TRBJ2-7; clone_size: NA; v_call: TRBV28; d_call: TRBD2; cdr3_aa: CASSDGRGASYEQYF; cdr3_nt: TGTGCCAGCAGTGACGGGAGGGGGGCCTCCTACGAGCAGTACTTC
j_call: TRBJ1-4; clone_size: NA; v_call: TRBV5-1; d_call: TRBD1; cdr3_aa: CASSLRGRGEKLFF; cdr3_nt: TGCGCCAGCAGCTTAAGGGGGCGAGGTGAAAAACTGTTTTTT
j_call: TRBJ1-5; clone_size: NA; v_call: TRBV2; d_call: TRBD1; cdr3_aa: CASAPGQGRNQPQHF; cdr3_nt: TGTGCCAGCGCTCCGGGACAGGGTAGGAATCAGCCCCAGCATTTT
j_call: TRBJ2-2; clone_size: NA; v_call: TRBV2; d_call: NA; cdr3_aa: CASTRDTGIGELFF; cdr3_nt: TGTGCCAGCACCAGGGACACCGGGATCGGGGAGCTGTTTTTT
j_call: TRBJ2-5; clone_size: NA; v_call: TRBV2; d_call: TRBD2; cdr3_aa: CASASGEETQYF; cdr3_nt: TGTGCCAGTGCTAGCGGAGAAGAGACCCAGTACTTC
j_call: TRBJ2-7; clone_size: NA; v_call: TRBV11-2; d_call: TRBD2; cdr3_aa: CAGGRGTSGYEQYF; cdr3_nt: TGTGCCGGGGGAAGGGGGACTAGCGGCTACGAGCAGTACTTC
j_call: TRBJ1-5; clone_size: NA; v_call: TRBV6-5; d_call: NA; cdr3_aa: CASSYSWGDQPQHF; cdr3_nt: TGTGCCAGCAGTTACTCCTGGGGAGATCAGCCCCAGCATTTT
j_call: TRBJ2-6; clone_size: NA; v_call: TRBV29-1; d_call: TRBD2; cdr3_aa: CSVGLLAGDSGANVLTF; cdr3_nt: TGCAGCGTTGGTCTACTAGCGGGGGACTCTGGGGCCAACGTCCTGACTTTC
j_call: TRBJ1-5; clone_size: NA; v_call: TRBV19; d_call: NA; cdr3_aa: CASGGGRPATSNQPQHF; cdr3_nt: TGTGCCTCCGGGGGGGGACGCCCGGCGACGAGCAATCAGCCCCAGCATTTT
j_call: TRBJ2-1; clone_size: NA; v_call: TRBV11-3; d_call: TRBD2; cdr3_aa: CASSLGLADNEQFF; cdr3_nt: TGTGCCAGCAGCTTGGGACTAGCGGACAATGAGCAGTTCTTC
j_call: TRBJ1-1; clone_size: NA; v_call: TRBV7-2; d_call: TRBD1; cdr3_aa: CASSLEGAVGAFF; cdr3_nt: TGTGCCAGCAGCTTAGAGGGGGCCGTTGGGGCTTTCTTT
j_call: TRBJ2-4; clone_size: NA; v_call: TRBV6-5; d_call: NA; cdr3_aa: CASWGLAKNIQYF; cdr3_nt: TGTGCCAGCTGGGGGCTAGCCAAAAACATTCAGTACTTC
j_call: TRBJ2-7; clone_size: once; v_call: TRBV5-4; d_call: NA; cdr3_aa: CASRPTLEVNEQYF; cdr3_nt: TGTGCCAGCAGGCCGACCCTCGAGGTTAACGAGCAGTACTTC
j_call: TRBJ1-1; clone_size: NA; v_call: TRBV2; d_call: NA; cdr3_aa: CASSEYGGPTEAFF; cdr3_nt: TGTGCCAGCAGTGAGTATGGGGGCCCCACTGAAGCTTTCTTT
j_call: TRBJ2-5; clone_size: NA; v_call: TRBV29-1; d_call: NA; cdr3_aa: CSVEDSVGTQYF; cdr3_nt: TGCAGCGTTGAAGATAGCGTCGGGACCCAGTACTTC
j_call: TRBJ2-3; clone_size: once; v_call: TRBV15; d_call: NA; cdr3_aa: CATSRDRQGVDTQYF; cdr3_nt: TGTGCCACCAGCAGAGATCGGCAGGGCGTAGATACGCAGTATTTT
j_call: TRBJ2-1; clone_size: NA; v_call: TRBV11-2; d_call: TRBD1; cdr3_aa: CASSLRGRYGNEQFF; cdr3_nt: TGTGCCAGCAGCCTAAGGGGGCGGTACGGCAATGAGCAGTTCTTC
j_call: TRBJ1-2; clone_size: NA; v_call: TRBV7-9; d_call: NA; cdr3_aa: CASSSTRSSGYTF; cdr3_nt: TGTGCCAGCAGCTCAACTCGGTCGTCGGGCTACACCTTC
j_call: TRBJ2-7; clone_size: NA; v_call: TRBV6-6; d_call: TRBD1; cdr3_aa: CASSRDRFYEQYF; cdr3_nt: TGTGCCAGCAGTCGGGACAGATTTTACGAGCAGTACTTC
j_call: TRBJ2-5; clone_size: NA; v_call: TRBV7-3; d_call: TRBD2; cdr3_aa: CASASSGQETQYF; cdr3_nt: TGTGCCAGCGCCTCTAGCGGCCAAGAGACCCAGTACTTC
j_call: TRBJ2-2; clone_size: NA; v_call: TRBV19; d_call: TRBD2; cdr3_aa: CASRPPGLANTGELFF; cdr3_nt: TGTGCCAGCAGACCCCCGGGACTAGCCAACACCGGGGAGCTGTTTTTT
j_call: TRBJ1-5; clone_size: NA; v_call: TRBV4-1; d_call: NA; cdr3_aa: CASSLTGGDSNQPQHF; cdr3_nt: TGCGCCAGCAGCCTGACGGGAGGCGATAGCAATCAGCCCCAGCATTTT
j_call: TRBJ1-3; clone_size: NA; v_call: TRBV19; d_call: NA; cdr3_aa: CASSGRGASSGNTIYF; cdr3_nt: TGTGCCAGTAGTGGTCGGGGGGCGAGCTCTGGAAACACCATATATTTT
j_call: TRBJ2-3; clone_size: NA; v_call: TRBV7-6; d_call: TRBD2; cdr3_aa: CASSFLSGGPGSTDTQYF; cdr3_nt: TGTGCCAGCAGCTTTCTGAGCGGGGGGCCGGGTTCCACAGATACGCAGTATTTT
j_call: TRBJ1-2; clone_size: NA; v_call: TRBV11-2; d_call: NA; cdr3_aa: CASSLDYSSINYGYTF; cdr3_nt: TGTGCCAGCAGCTTAGACTACAGCTCCATTAACTATGGCTACACCTTC
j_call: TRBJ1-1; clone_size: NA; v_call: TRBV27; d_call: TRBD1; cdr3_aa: CASSGGQGVGPEAFF; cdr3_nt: TGTGCCAGCAGTGGGGGACAGGGGGTTGGACCCGAAGCTTTCTTT
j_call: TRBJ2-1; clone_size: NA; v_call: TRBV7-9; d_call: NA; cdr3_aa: CASSLVNSYNEQFF; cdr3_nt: TGTGCCAGCAGCTTAGTGAACTCATACAATGAGCAGTTCTTC
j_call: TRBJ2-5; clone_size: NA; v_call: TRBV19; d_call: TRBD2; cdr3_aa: CASSVERGAYRETQYF; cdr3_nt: TGTGCCAGTAGTGTGGAGCGGGGGGCTTACCGAGAGACCCAGTACTTC
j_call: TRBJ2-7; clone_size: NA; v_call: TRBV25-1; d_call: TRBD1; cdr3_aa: CASSPRTGRTYEQYF; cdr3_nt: TGTGCCAGCAGTCCCCGGACAGGGAGGACCTACGAGCAGTACTTC
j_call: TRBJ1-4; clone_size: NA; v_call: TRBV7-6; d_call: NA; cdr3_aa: CASSRGNEKLFF; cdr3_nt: TGTGCCAGCAGCCGGGGTAATGAAAAACTGTTTTTT
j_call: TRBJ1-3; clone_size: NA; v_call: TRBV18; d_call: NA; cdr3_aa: CASSPRTNSGNTIYF; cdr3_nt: TGTGCCAGCTCGCCCCGGACAAACTCTGGAAACACCATATATTTT
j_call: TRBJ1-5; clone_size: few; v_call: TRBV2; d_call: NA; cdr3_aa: CASSVFRGNQPQHF; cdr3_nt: TGTGCCAGCAGTGTTTTCAGGGGCAATCAGCCCCAGCATTTT
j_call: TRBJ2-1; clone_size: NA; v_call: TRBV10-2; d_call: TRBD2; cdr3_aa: CASSEPRDYYNEQFF; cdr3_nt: TGCGCCAGCAGTGAGCCCCGGGACTATTACAATGAGCAGTTCTTC
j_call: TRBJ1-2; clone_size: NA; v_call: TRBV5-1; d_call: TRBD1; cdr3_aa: CASSLEGQGRGYTF; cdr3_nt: TGCGCCAGCAGCTTGGAAGGACAGGGACGTGGCTACACCTTC